This TCR beta chain stems from a study of CD8 T cells in ankylosing spondylitis. Study results and limitations: Some motif variants were previously reported in reactive arthritis synovial fluid and blood.

TCRdb analysed the 5' RACE reads with MiXCR anew, one entry per CDR3 protein. The sample carries fewer than 180,000 distinct CDR3 sequences, around two fifths recorded once. From germline, CDR1 is MNHNS and CDR2 SASEGT. The CDR3 loop spans 16 amino acids. Trimming at V came to 3 bases and at J to 4 bases, leaving 5 bases not matched to a gene. This clonotype has ten or more counts. Its antigen remains unknown. The clonotype comes from a male donor with ankylosing spondylitis. The sample taken for sequencing was synovial fluid, either unsorted or a sorted T cell fraction (not recorded which). The chain carries TRBV6-1 and TRBJ2-3; the match to TRBD2 covers 12 bases. The CDR3 region is CASSETSGRGADTQYF. The CDR3 DNA reads TGTGCCAGCAGTGAGACTAGCGGGAGAGGAGCAGATACGCAGTATTTT.